This is a list of T cell receptor beta chains from one sample in a study of cytomegalovirus exposure and HLA in healthy donors. Assay used: immunoSEQ multiplex PCR; TCRdb lists only in-frame clones, some missing. The sample lists roughly 140,000 clones, roughly 74% seen once, with roughly 6% in the top ten. The sample taken for sequencing was PBMCs. Receptors originate from a woman between 35 and 50 years old in good health and CMV-seropositive. The CDR3 runs from the conserved cysteine through the conserved F or W. Fields, in order: J gene, V gene, CDR3 protein.

>TRBJ2-5|TRBV7-2
CASSSSGLAGETQYF
>TRBJ2-1|TRBV28
CASRTISGRRNEQFF
>TRBJ1-2|TRBV5-5
CASSLGGTGPYGYTF
>TRBJ2-7|TRBV6-6
CASSSRTSSGEQYF
>TRBJ1-4|TRBV2
CASSARQDPREKLFF
>TRBJ2-1|TRBV5-8
CASRRLAGDVDEQFF
>TRBJ2-5|TRBV27
CASRPAGFGTQYF
>TRBJ2-1|TRBV27
CASSPGLTEGFDEQFF
>TRBJ1-5|TRBV18
CASSLATGPQHF
>TRBJ2-7|TRBV5-4
CASSLGAGGGSYEQYF
>TRBJ2-7|TRBV18
CASQGTDYEQYF
>TRBJ1-2|TRBV15
CATSRDLGRNYGYTF
>TRBJ2-3|TRBV30
CAWSHKRGLAESTDTQYF
>TRBJ2-7|TRBV19
CASRGTTYEQYF
>TRBJ2-5|TRBV11-2
CASSLDPGLSGETQYF
>TRBJ1-3|TRBV5-1
CASSLAGRSGNAIYF
>TRBJ1-1|TRBV18
CASSIQGQGGTEAFF
>TRBJ1-5|TRBV7-8
CASSLAWTPRSNQPQHF
>TRBJ2-2|TRBV5-4
CASSDRGRTGELFF
>TRBJ2-3|TRBV7-2
CASSLAGRLAGRDTQYF
>TRBJ2-7|TRBV5-1
CASTGDRGPYEQYF
>TRBJ1-2|TRBV18
CASSPPSRGNYGYTF
>TRBJ2-2|TRBV11-2
CASSSNRVTGELFF
>TRBJ2-2|TRBV11-2
CASSLDSPGTGELFF
>TRBJ1-2|TRBV2
CASSGQGTNYGYTF
>TRBJ2-6|TRBV5-1
CASSLSPGTGVTGANVLTF